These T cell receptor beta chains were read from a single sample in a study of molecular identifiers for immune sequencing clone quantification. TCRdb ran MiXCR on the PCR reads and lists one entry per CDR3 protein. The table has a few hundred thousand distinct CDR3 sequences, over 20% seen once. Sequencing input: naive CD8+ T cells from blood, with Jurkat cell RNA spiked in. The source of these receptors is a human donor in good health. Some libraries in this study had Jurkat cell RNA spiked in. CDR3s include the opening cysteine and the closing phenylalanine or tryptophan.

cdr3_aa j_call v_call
CASSSKTGQAFF TRBJ1-1 TRBV7-9
CASSLEATAYEQYF TRBJ2-7 TRBV5-4
CASAQGSTEAFF TRBJ1-1 TRBV12-3/TRBV12-4
CASSFKPGGGKETQYF TRBJ2-5 TRBV7-8
CASSFSGSRADTQYF TRBJ2-3 TRBV27
CASSPPSETQYF TRBJ2-5 TRBV6-2/TRBV6-3
CASSPFTRPETQYF TRBJ2-5 TRBV6-2/TRBV6-3
CASAPFGGGSAPYF TRBJ2-4 TRBV12-5
CASSQGTAQETQYF TRBJ2-5 TRBV4-3
CASSFRGGAWNEQFF TRBJ2-1 TRBV12-3/TRBV12-4
CASSYSIRGWEQYF TRBJ2-7 TRBV6-5
CASQASGYSYNEQFF TRBJ2-1 TRBV11-3
CASSPPGTGGLGTEAFF TRBJ1-1 TRBV6-2/TRBV6-3
CASSSRTGSGGFYGYTF TRBJ1-2 TRBV7-8
CASSLGAPQETQYF TRBJ2-5 TRBV11-2